Listed here are 18 T cell receptor beta chains from one sample, sequenced in a study of blood T cell repertoires in COVID-19. Clones were sequenced by immunoSEQ multiplex PCR, and TCRdb holds only the in-frame ones, with some missing. This sample has 300,000 to 450,000 clones; approximately 89% occur once, and the top ten carry 10%. The sequenced material came from peripheral blood. The source of these receptors is a woman in her twenties or thirties with COVID-19, enrolled during active disease.

V and J are TRBV18 and TRBJ1-3; possible D gene TRBD1, 6 bases. The length of the CDR3 is 13 residues. Trimming took off 2 bases at V and 4 bases at J, with 6 bases between the two ends. Germline V gene lookup returns CDR1 KGHSH and CDR2 LQKENI. The CDR3 DNA is TGTGCCAGCTCACCAGGGGGCGGAAACACCATATATTTT. Residues: CASSPGGGNTIYF.

V and J are TRBV24-1 and TRBJ2-5; 8 bases match TRBD1. V trimming: 0 bases; J trimming: 5 bases; junction bases outside the gene matches: 13. CDR3 length: 18 residues. Germline CDR1 and CDR2: KGHDR and SFDVKD. The CDR3 region is CATSDLQGNDRGGETQYF. The CDR3 DNA reads as TGTGCCACCAGTGATTTGCAGGGGAATGACAGGGGTGGGGAGACCCAGTACTTC.

The chain has TRBV6-5 and TRBJ1-2, with 7 bases that match TRBD1. With 2 bases clipped from V and 6 bases from J, the junction kept 12 bases outside the gene matches. CDR3 length: 16 amino acids. The germline V gene has CDR1 MNHEY and CDR2 SVGAGI. CDR3 sequence: CASSYEGARPVHGYTF. CDR3 DNA sequence: TGTGCCAGCAGTTACGAGGGGGCGCGTCCCGTCCATGGCTACACCTTC.

CDR3 region: CASSSITGGHTEAFF. CDR3 sequence (DNA): TGTGCCAGCAGCTCTATCACAGGGGGCCACACTGAAGCTTTCTTT. V and J are TRBV11-2 and TRBJ1-1, with 9 positions matching TRBD1. The CDR3 loop spans 15 amino acids. V lost 4 bases, J lost 3 bases, and 6 bases stayed unmatched. The V gene's germline CDR1 is SGHAT and CDR2 FQNNGV.

This clone was observed a single time. The chain uses TRBV4-3 and TRBJ2-7, with D possibly being TRBD2 (6 bases). The V end was cut by 0 bases, the J end by 6 bases, with 9 bases between. The CDR3 is 13 residues long. From germline, CDR1 is LGHNA and CDR2 YSLEER. CDR3 in DNA: TGCGCCAGCAGCCAAGACGGAGGGCGCGAGCAGTACTTC. Encoded protein: CASSQDGGREQYF.

The genes are TRBV15 and TRBJ2-1; TRBD1 might be the D (6 bases). Trimming pared 1 base from V and 0 bases from J, leaving 10 bases between. Looked up from germline, CDR1 is LNHNV and CDR2 is YYDKDF (reference sequence). This CDR3 contains 16 residues. The CDR3 DNA is TGTGCCACCAGCAGAGCTCAGGGGTTCTCCTACAATGAGCAGTTCTTC. This translates into CATSRAQGFSYNEQFF.

The chain has TRBV4-3 and TRBJ1-1; unclear D gene. The CDR3 contains 14 residues. Trimming pared 0 bases from V and 4 bases from J, leaving 9 bases between. CDR1 is LGHNA and CDR2 is YSLEER in the germline V gene. The CDR3 DNA follows: TGCGCCAGCAGCCAAGACTGGGGAGGCACTGAAGCTTTCTTT. It specifies CASSQDWGGTEAFF.

This clone has just one count. The chain links TRBV15 to TRBJ1-5; possible D gene TRBD1, 6 bases. Trimming shortened V by 0 bases and J by 1 base, and 16 bases separated the two germline ends. CDR1 and CDR2 from the germline V gene are LNHNV and YYDKDF (reference sequence). This CDR3 is built from 18 residues. The CDR3 region is CATSRDFSRGGSNQPQHF. CDR3 sequence (DNA): TGTGCCACCAGCAGAGATTTTTCCAGGGGCGGGAGCAATCAGCCCCAGCATTTT.

This clone appeared a few times. The chain is built from TRBV14 and TRBJ1-1, with 8 bases that match TRBD1. Germline V gene data show CDR1 as SGHDN and CDR2 as FVKESK. J was trimmed by 4 bases and V by 2 bases; bases with no gene match: 6. The CDR3 runs to 15 residues. The CDR3, as DNA: TGTGCCAGCAGCCAAAGACGTGACAGGGGCACTGAAGCTTTCTTT. This translates into CASSQRRDRGTEAFF.

V is TRBV2 and J is TRBJ2-5; 9 bases match TRBD1. V was clipped by 6 bases and J by 4 bases; unmatched bases: 3. CDR3 length: 13 residues. CDR1 and CDR2 (germline): SNHLY, FYNNEI. The CDR3 here is CASRGQGRETQYF. The CDR3 DNA reads as TGTGCCAGCAGGGGACAGGGACGAGAGACCCAGTACTTC. The variable domain in full, completed from reference TRBV2 and TRBJ2-5, reads EPEVTQTPSHQVTQMGQEVILRCVPISNHLYFYWYRQILGQKVEFLVSFYNNEISEKSEIFDDQFSVERPDGSNFTLKIRSTKLEDSAMYFCASRGQGRETQYFGPGTRLLVL.

Concerning this clone: Germline and junction disagree at one end, which may indicate a read error. This chain joins TRBV7-7 and TRBJ2-1; possible D gene TRBD1, 6 bases. CDR1 is SSHAT, CDR2 FNYEAQ, per germline (reference sequence). CDR3 length: 14 amino acids. The CDR3 DNA sequence: TGTGCTAGCAGCTTACTACAGGGAGTCAATGAGCAGTTCTTC. Its protein product is CASSLLQGVNEQFF.

V and J are TRBV3-1 (or the pseudogene TRBV3-2) and TRBJ2-6; D uncertain. The ends were cut back, 0 bases at V and 1 base at J, with 7 bases in the middle. CDR1 and CDR2 from the germline V gene are LGHDT and YNNKEL (reference sequence). The CDR3 is 16 amino acids. The CDR3 sequence: CASSQEGGSGANVLTF. The CDR3 DNA reads TGTGCCAGCAGCCAAGAAGGCGGTTCTGGGGCCAACGTCCTGACTTTC.

This clone was seen once. The genes are TRBV9 and TRBJ2-2; D gene uncertain. This CDR3 has 14 amino acids. Germline assignment: CDR1 SGDLS and CDR2 YYNGEE. With 2 bases removed from V and 5 bases from J, the gap between germline ends came to 10 bases. CDR3 nucleotide sequence: TGTGCCAGCAGCGTTTACTGGAGAACCGGGGAGCTGTTTTTT. Its protein product is CASSVYWRTGELFF.

The rearrangement uses TRBV7-8 and TRBJ2-4, with TRBD1 matching over 9 bases. J was trimmed by 2 bases and V by 4 bases; bases with no gene match: 15. Germline CDR1 and CDR2: SGHVS and FQNEAQ. The CDR3 has 19 residues. This chain's CDR3 is CASSYRGPYDHESKNIQYF. The CDR3 nucleotides read TGTGCCAGCAGCTACAGGGGGCCCTATGACCATGAGTCCAAAAACATTCAGTACTTC.

This clone appeared a few times. The rearrangement links TRBV6-5 to TRBJ1-6, with D perhaps matching TRBD1 (5 bases). The CDR3 covers 14 residues. V lost 4 bases, J lost 7 bases, and 11 bases lay in between. Germline loops: CDR1 MNHEY, CDR2 SVGAGI. The CDR3 nucleotides read TGTGCCAGCAGTTCGGGGGGAAACAATTCACCCCTCCACTTT. Protein: CASSSGGNNSPLHF.

In its sample, this clone was seen once. The chain combines TRBV10-2 with TRBJ2-7; D is unclear. Looked up from germline, CDR1 is WSHSY and CDR2 is SAAADI. The CDR3 extends over 10 amino acids. V gave up 7 bases and J gave up 4 bases, with 5 bases separating them. The DNA of the CDR3 is TGCGCCAGCAACGCGTACGAGCAGTACTTC. It yields the protein CASNAYEQYF.

The J gene is TRBJ2-7, the V gene TRBV2; 7 positions agree with TRBD1. With V trimmed by 5 bases and J by 5 bases, 12 bases remained unmatched. The germline V gene encodes CDR1 SNHLY and CDR2 FYNNEI. The CDR3 is 15 residues long. The CDR3 DNA is TGTGCCAGCAGTCTCCGGACAGGTTCAATACACGAGCAGTACTTC. Translation gives CASSLRTGSIHEQYF. The full variable domain, in which reference TRBV2 and TRBJ2-7 provide the parts outside the CDR3, is EPEVTQTPSHQVTQMGQEVILRCVPISNHLYFYWYRQILGQKVEFLVSFYNNEISEKSEIFDDQFSVERPDGSNFTLKIRSTKLEDSAMYFCASSLRTGSIHEQYFGPGTRLTVT.

V usage is TRBV27 and J usage is TRBJ2-3; the D gene is possibly TRBD1 (7 bases). Germline V gives CDR1 MNHEY, CDR2 SMNVEV (reference sequence). V was trimmed by 7 bases and J by 6 bases, leaving 14 bases between them. The CDR3 runs 13 residues. CDR3 in amino acids: CASKEGARDTQYF. Here the CDR3 DNA reads TGTGCCAGCAAGGAGGGGGCAAGGGATACGCAGTATTTT.